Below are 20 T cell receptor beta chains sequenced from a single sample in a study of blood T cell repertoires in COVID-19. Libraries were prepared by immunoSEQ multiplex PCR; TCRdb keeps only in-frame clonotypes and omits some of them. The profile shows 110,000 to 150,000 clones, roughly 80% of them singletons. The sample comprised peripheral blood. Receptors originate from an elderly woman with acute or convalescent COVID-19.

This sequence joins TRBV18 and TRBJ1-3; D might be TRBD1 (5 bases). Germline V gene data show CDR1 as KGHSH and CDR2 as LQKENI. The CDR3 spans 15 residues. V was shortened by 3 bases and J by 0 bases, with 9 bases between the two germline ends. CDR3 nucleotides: TGTGCCAGCTCACCTTCGACAGCCTCTGGAAACACCATATATTTT. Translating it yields CASSPSTASGNTIYF.

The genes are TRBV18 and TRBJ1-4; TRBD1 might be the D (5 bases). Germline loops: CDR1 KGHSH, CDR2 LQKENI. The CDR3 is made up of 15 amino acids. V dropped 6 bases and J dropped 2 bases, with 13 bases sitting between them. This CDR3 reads CASSDINLTNEKLFF. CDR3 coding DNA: TGTGCCAGCTCGGACATAAACCTTACTAATGAAAAACTGTTTTTT.

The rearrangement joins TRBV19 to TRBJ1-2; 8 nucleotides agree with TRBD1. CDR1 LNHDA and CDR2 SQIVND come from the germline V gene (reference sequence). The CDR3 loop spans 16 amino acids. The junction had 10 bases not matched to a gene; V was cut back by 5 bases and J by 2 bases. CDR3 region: CASSPGTGDGNYGYTF. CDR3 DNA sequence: TGTGCCAGTAGTCCCGGGACAGGAGACGGAAACTATGGCTACACCTTC. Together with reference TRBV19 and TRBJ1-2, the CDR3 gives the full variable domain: DGGITQSPKYLFRKEGQNVTLSCEQNLNHDAMYWYRQDPGQGLRLIYYSQIVNDFQKGDIAEGYSVSREKKESFPLTVTSAQKNPTAFYLCASSPGTGDGNYGYTFGSGTRLTVV.

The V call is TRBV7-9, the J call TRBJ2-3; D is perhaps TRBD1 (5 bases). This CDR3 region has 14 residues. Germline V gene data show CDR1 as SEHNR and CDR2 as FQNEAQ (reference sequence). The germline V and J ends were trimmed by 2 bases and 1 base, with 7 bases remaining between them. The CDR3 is CASSLLGGTDTQYF. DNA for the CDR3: TGTGCCAGCAGCTTATTAGGGGGCACAGATACGCAGTATTTT.

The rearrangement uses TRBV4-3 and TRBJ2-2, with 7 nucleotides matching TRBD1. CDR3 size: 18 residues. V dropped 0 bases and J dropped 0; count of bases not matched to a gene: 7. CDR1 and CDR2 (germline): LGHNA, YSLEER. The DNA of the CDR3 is TGCGCCAGCAGCCAAGATTTAGGGGGCATTACGAACACCGGGGAGCTGTTTTTT. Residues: CASSQDLGGITNTGELFF.

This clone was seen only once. The CDR3 bases are TGTGCCAGTAGCCCCCGGACAGGGGCCGGGTACGAGCAGTACTTC. This translates into CASSPRTGAGYEQYF. The chain combines TRBV19 with TRBJ2-7; 9 bases map to TRBD1. The CDR3 loop spans 15 amino acids. Losses at the gene ends were 6 bases for V and 4 bases for J; bases not matched to a gene: 10. Looked up from germline, CDR1 is LNHDA and CDR2 is SQIVND (reference sequence).

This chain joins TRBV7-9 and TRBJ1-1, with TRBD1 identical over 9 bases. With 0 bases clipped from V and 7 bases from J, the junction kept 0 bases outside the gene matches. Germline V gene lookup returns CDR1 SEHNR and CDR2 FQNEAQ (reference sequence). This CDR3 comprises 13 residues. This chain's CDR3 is CASSLAGQGEAFF. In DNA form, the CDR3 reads TGTGCCAGCAGCTTAGCGGGACAGGGTGAAGCTTTCTTT.

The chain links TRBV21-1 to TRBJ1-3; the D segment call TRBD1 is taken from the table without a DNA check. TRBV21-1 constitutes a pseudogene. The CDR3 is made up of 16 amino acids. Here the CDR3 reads CASSSQDRKNGNTIYF. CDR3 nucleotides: TGTGCCAGCAGCTCCCAGGACAGGAAGAATGGAAACACCATATATTTT.

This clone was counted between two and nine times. The CDR3 loop is CASSLFRDSSVGFYEQYF. The CDR3 coding sequence is TGTGCCAGCAGCCTTTTCAGGGACTCTAGCGTGGGTTTCTACGAGCAGTACTTC. The chain employs TRBV3-1 (or the pseudogene TRBV3-2) and TRBJ2-7; D might be TRBD2 (6 bases). Trimming pared 4 bases from V and 3 bases from J, leaving 25 bases between. The CDR3 consists of 18 residues. The germline gives CDR1 LGHDT, CDR2 YNNKEL (reference sequence).

CDR3 in amino acids: CASSLGAYGYTF. CDR3 DNA sequence: TGTGCCAGCAGTTTGGGGGCGTATGGCTACACCTTC. The chain combines TRBV12-3 or TRBV12-4 with TRBJ1-2; D perhaps matches TRBD1 (6 bases). V was trimmed by 3 bases and J by 5 bases, leaving 7 bases between them. This CDR3 spans 12 amino acids.

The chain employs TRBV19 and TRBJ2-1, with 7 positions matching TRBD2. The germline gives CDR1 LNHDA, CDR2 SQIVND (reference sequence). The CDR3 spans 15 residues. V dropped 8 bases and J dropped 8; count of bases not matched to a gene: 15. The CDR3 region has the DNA TGTGCCAGTGACAATAGGGAGGGGTCGCCGGATGAGCAGTTCTTC. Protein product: CASDNREGSPDEQFF.

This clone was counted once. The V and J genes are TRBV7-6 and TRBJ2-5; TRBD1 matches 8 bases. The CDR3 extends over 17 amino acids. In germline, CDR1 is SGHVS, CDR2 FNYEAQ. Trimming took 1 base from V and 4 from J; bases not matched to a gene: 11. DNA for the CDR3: TGTGCCAGCAGCTTAGGAACTAGGACAGGGAGTCTAGAGACCCAGTACTTC. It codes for CASSLGTRTGSLETQYF.

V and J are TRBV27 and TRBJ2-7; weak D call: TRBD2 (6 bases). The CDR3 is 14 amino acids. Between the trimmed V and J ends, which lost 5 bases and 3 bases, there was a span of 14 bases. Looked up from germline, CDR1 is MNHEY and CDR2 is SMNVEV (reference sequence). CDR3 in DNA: TGTGCCAGCAGTGATGGCGGGGTTTACTACGAGCAGTACTTC. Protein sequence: CASSDGGVYYEQYF.

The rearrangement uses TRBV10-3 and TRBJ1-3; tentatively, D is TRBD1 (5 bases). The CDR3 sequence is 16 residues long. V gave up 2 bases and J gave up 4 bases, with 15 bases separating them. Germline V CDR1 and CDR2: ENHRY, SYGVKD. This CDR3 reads CAISEDGGARGNTIYF. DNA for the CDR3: TGTGCCATCAGTGAGGACGGAGGGGCGCGGGGAAACACCATATATTTT.

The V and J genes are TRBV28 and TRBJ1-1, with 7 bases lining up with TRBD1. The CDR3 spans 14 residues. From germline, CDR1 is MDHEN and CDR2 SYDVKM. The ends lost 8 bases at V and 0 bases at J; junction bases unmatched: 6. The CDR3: CASEPGGMNTEAFF. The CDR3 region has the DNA TGTGCCAGCGAACCAGGGGGGATGAACACTGAAGCTTTCTTT.

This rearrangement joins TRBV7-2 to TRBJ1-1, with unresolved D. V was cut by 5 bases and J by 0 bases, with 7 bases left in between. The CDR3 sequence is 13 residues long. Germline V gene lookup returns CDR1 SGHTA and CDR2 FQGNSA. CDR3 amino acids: CASSLQMNTEAFF. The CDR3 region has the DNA TGTGCCAGCAGCCTACAGATGAACACTGAAGCTTTCTTT.

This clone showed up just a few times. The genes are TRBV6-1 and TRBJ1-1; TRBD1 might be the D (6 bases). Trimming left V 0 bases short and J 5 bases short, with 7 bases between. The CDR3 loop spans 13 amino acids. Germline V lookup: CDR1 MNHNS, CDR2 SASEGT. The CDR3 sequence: CASSEARGTEAFF. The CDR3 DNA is TGTGCCAGCAGTGAAGCGAGGGGGACTGAAGCTTTCTTT.

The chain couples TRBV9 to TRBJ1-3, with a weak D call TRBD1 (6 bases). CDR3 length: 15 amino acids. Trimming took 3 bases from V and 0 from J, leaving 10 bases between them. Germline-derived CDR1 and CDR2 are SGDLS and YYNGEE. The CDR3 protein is CASSGMDSSGNTIYF. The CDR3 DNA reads TGTGCCAGCAGCGGAATGGACAGCTCTGGAAACACCATATATTTT.

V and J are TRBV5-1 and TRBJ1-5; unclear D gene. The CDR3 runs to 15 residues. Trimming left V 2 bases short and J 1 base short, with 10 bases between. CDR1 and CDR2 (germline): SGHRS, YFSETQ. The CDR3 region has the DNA TGCGCCAGCAGCTTAGGAGAGATGAGCAATCAGCCCCAGCATTTT. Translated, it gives CASSLGEMSNQPQHF.

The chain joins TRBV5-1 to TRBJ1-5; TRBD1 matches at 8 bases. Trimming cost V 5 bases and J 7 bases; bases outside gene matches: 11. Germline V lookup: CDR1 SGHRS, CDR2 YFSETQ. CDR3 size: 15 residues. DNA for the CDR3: TGCGCCAGCAGGCGGGGCACAGGGGGGAGGCAGCCCCAGCATTTT. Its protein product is CASRRGTGGRQPQHF.